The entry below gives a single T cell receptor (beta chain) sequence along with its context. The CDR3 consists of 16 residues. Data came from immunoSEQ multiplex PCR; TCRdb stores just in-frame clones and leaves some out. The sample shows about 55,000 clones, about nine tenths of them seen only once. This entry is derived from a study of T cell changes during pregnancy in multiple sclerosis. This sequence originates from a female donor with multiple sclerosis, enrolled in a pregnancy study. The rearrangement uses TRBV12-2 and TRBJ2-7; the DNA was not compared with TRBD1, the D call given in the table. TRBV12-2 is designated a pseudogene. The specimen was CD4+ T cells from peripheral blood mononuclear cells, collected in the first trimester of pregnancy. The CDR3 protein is CASRLVSSGSSYEQYF. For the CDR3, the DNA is TGTGCAAGTCGCTTAGTGTCGTCAGGGTCGTCCTACGAGCAGTACTTC.